The 23 T cell receptor beta chains given below trace back to one sample, sequenced in a study of shared T cell receptors in the human thymus. The repertoire was sequenced with immunoSEQ multiplex PCR; TCRdb's copy has only in-frame clones and lacks some. The repertoire consists of 500,000 to 550,000 clones, with 78% occurring once and the leading ten covering about 0.014%. The data also belong to a second study, concerning human thymus T cells.

The sequencing sample was made of thymocytes. Receptors originate from a boy in the first two years of life with a congenital heart defect.

The chain employs TRBV9 and TRBJ1-1; the D gene is possibly TRBD1 (6 bases). CDR3 size: 16 residues. Trimming pared 4 bases from V and 1 base from J, leaving 17 bases between. In germline, CDR1 is SGDLS, CDR2 YYNGEE. CDR3 nucleotides: TGTGCCAGCAGCCCCCGGGTAGGGGGGGAGAACACTGAAGCTTTCTTT. Translated, it gives CASSPRVGGENTEAFF.

J is TRBJ2-7 and V is TRBV28, with 7 bases identical to TRBD2. The V segment lost 4 bases and the J segment 3 bases; nucleotides outside the gene matches: 21. The CDR3 extends over 19 amino acids. Looked up from germline, CDR1 is MDHEN and CDR2 is SYDVKM. Here the CDR3 reads CASSSISGAGSPYYYEQYF. For the CDR3, the DNA is TGTGCCAGCAGTTCCATCTCAGGAGCGGGATCTCCCTACTACTACGAGCAGTACTTC.

The rearrangement joins TRBV11-2 to TRBJ1-1; 8 bases map to TRBD1. The trim removed 5 bases at V and 11 bases at J, leaving 10 bases unmatched. The CDR3 runs 13 residues. Germline V gives CDR1 SGHAT, CDR2 FQNNGV. The CDR3 DNA follows: TGTGCCAGCAGCCCCGGGACAGGAAGGCGCGCTTTCTTT. Encoded protein: CASSPGTGRRAFF.

This clone was picked up a small number of times. This chain uses TRBV28 with TRBJ2-7, with 9 bases aligning to TRBD2. The CDR3 has 16 residues. Unmatched junction bases numbered 9, after V lost 5 bases and J lost 1 base. CDR1 and CDR2 from the germline V gene are MDHEN and SYDVKM. Written as DNA, the CDR3 is TGTGCCAGCAGTACGAATAGCGGGAGTAAATCCTACGAGCAGTACTTC. Its protein is CASSTNSGSKSYEQYF.

The table lists this clone with a few counts. V usage is TRBV9 and J usage is TRBJ2-1; D unresolved. Germline-derived CDR1 and CDR2 are SGDLS and YYNGEE. The CDR3 contains 11 residues. V was shortened by 0 bases and J by 9 bases, with 4 bases between the two germline ends. The CDR3 DNA sequence: TGTGCCAGCAGCGTAGGGGCTGAGCAGTTCTTC. Its translation is CASSVGAEQFF.

The J gene is TRBJ2-7, the V gene TRBV4-3, with TRBD1 as a possible D gene (6 bases). The CDR3 runs to 17 residues. Germline values: CDR1 LGHNA, CDR2 YSLEER. Trimming removed 0 bases at V and 3 bases at J, with 18 bases between. CDR3 sequence reads: CASSQDRRLGQNYEQYF. CDR3 coding DNA: TGCGCCAGCAGCCAAGATCGTCGGCTCGGACAGAACTACGAGCAGTACTTC.

Only a few counts were recorded for this clone. The chain has TRBV30 and TRBJ1-1; 7 bases fit TRBD1. Unmatched junction bases numbered 7, after V lost 3 bases and J lost 0 bases. The germline V gene has CDR1 GTSNPN and CDR2 SVGIG (reference sequence). CDR3 length equals 15 residues. The CDR3 nucleotides read TGTGCCTGGAGAGGGACAGCCGAAATGAACACTGAAGCTTTCTTT. It encodes CAWRGTAEMNTEAFF. Using reference TRBV30 and TRBJ1-1 for the parts outside the CDR3, the full variable domain is SQTIHQWPATLVQPVGSPLSLECTVEGTSNPNLYWYRQAAGRGLQLLFYSVGIGQISSEVPQNLSASRPQDRQFILSSKKLLLSDSGFYLCAWRGTAEMNTEAFFGQGTRLTVV.

This clone showed up just a few times. This chain joins TRBV10-3 and TRBJ2-2; D is ambiguous. In germline, CDR1 is ENHRY, CDR2 SYGVKD. The CDR3 is 16 amino acids. The ends were cut back, 3 bases at V and 3 bases at J, with 14 bases in the middle. In DNA form, the CDR3 reads TGTGCCATCAGTGAAGTCTCGGTTGTGGACACCGGGGAGCTGTTTTTT. It translates to CAISEVSVVDTGELFF.

The chain links TRBV5-1 to TRBJ1-1, with D possibly matching TRBD1 (5 bases). Germline V gene data show CDR1 as SGHRS and CDR2 as YFSETQ. The CDR3 sequence is 15 residues long. V shed 4 bases and J shed 1 base, with 14 bases lying between them. CDR3 amino acids: CASSRETEANTEAFF. CDR3 bases: TGCGCCAGCAGCCGGGAGACAGAGGCGAACACTGAAGCTTTCTTT.

The rearrangement links TRBV9 to TRBJ2-1; TRBD2 aligns across 13 bases. J was trimmed by 6 bases and V by 3 bases; bases with no gene match: 6. From germline, CDR1 is SGDLS and CDR2 YYNGEE. The CDR3 has 16 residues. CDR3 region: CASSGTSGRVRNEQFF. The CDR3 DNA is TGTGCCAGCAGCGGTACTAGCGGGAGGGTGCGCAATGAGCAGTTCTTC.

The gene calls are TRBV5-4 and TRBJ2-7; maybe TRBD2 (5 bases). CDR3 length equals 14 residues. V was shortened by 0 bases and J by 3 bases, with 10 bases between the two germline ends. Germline CDR1 reads SGHNT; CDR2 reads YYREEE (reference sequence). CDR3 protein: CASSLEGEVYEQYF. CDR3 coding DNA: TGTGCCAGCAGCTTGGAGGGAGAGGTCTACGAGCAGTACTTC.

This clone was seen more than once but under ten times. The chain joins TRBV6-1 to TRBJ2-4, with 7 bases that match TRBD2. The CDR3 consists of 16 residues. The J segment lost 0 bases and the V segment lost 2 bases, leaving 4 bases of the junction unmatched. The germline V gene has CDR1 MNHNS and CDR2 SASEGT. The CDR3 bases are TGTGCCAGCAGTGAACAGCGGGGACTAGCCAAAAACATTCAGTACTTC. Its protein product is CASSEQRGLAKNIQYF.

J is TRBJ2-7 and V is TRBV5-6; 9 bases align to TRBD2. In germline, CDR1 is SGHDT, CDR2 YYEEEE. Trimming removed 1 base from V and 4 bases from J; junction bases left unmatched: 3. The CDR3 is 14 residues long. This CDR3 reads CASSLWREGYEQYF. DNA of the CDR3: TGTGCCAGCAGCTTGTGGCGGGAGGGGTACGAGCAGTACTTC.

This chain connects TRBV6-1 to TRBJ2-3; D gene uncertain. From germline, CDR1 is MNHNS and CDR2 SASEGT. The CDR3 spans 17 residues. V was trimmed by 3 bases and J by 0 bases, leaving 16 bases between them. The CDR3 protein is CASSETRNSSSTDTQYF. In DNA form, the CDR3 reads TGTGCCAGCAGTGAGACTCGGAATAGTTCTAGCACAGATACGCAGTATTTT.

The chain employs TRBV27 and TRBJ2-7, with no clear D. This CDR3 spans 15 amino acids. Germline lookup yields CDR1 MNHEY and CDR2 SMNVEV (reference sequence). Trimming left V 0 bases short and J 3 bases short, with 12 bases between. The CDR3 nucleotides read TGTGCCAGCAGTTTATCGCCCCCACCCTACTACGAGCAGTACTTC. Protein: CASSLSPPPYYEQYF.

The rearrangement joins TRBV6-1 to TRBJ2-1; 8 bases are shared with TRBD2. CDR1 and CDR2 from the germline V gene are MNHNS and SASEGT. The CDR3 sequence is 14 residues long. Trimming removed 6 bases from V and 1 base from J; junction bases left unmatched: 2. DNA of the CDR3: TGTGCCAGCAGCGGCGGGAGGTCCTACAATGAGCAGTTCTTC. Protein sequence: CASSGGRSYNEQFF.

The rearrangement uses TRBV6-1 and TRBJ1-2; 7 bases agree with TRBD1. Germline V gives CDR1 MNHNS, CDR2 SASEGT. J gave up 2 bases and V 7 bases, and 7 bases lay outside the gene matches. This CDR3 is 14 amino acids long. This CDR3 reads CASIRDRQNYGYTF. The CDR3 DNA follows: TGTGCCAGCATCCGGGACAGACAAAACTATGGCTACACCTTC.

This sequence joins TRBV2 and TRBJ2-1, with 11 nucleotides matching TRBD2. V lost 5 bases and J lost 7; bases outside the gene matches: 10. From germline, CDR1 is SNHLY and CDR2 FYNNEI. The CDR3 is 16 amino acids. The CDR3 loop is CASSSGTSGDKNEQFF. The DNA of the CDR3 is TGTGCCAGCAGTTCCGGGACTAGCGGAGACAAAAATGAGCAGTTCTTC.

Comments on this clone: The same CDR3 is also encoded by other DNA sequences in this sample. The chain combines TRBV5-1 with TRBJ2-2, with a possible D match to TRBD1 (7 bases). Germline CDR1 reads SGHRS; CDR2 reads YFSETQ. CDR3 length: 16 residues. V was clipped by 4 bases and J by 1 base, with 14 bases between them. This CDR3 is CASSLRRGQNTGELFF. DNA of the CDR3: TGCGCCAGCAGCCTGCGGAGGGGGCAGAACACCGGGGAGCTGTTTTTT.

The rearrangement uses TRBV19 and TRBJ2-5; 8 bases agree with TRBD1. CDR3 length: 14 residues. V shed 4 bases, J shed 5 bases, and the junction held 6 bases outside the gene matches. Germline CDR1 LNHDA, CDR2 SQIVND (reference sequence). CDR3 residues: CASSTHRGDETQYF. Written as DNA, the CDR3 is TGTGCCAGTAGTACCCACAGGGGGGACGAGACCCAGTACTTC. The full variable domain, completed using reference TRBV19 and TRBJ2-5, is DGGITQSPKYLFRKEGQNVTLSCEQNLNHDAMYWYRQDPGQGLRLIYYSQIVNDFQKGDIAEGYSVSREKKESFPLTVTSAQKNPTAFYLCASSTHRGDETQYFGPGTRLLVL.

The V and J genes are TRBV28 and TRBJ2-7; TRBD2 agrees at 10 bases. Germline V CDR1 and CDR2: MDHEN, SYDVKM. Germline trimming cut 3 bases from V and 5 bases from J; bases unmatched to any gene: 4. The CDR3 contains 14 residues. The CDR3 DNA reads TGTGCCAGCAGTTTCCTAGCGGGAGTCGACGAGCAGTACTTC. Its translation: CASSFLAGVDEQYF.

The chain carries TRBV14 and TRBJ2-7; D is unclear. Germline V lookup: CDR1 SGHDN, CDR2 FVKESK. The CDR3 covers 14 residues. The V gene lost 0 bases and the J gene lost 2 bases, with 8 bases spanning the gap. The CDR3 bases are TGTGCCAGCAGCCAAGATGGGCAGACCTACGAGCAGTACTTC. This encodes CASSQDGQTYEQYF.

The table lists this clone with a few counts. At one end, the junction sequence differs from germline, possibly due to a read error. The rearrangement links TRBV9 to TRBJ2-7; possibly TRBD1 for D (6 bases). CDR1 is SGDLS, CDR2 YYNGEE, per germline. The length of the CDR3 is 14 residues. CDR3 amino acids: CASSYDRDTLRRNF. The CDR3 DNA follows: TGTGCCAGCAGCTACGACCGGGACACGTTGCGAAGGAACTTC.